Sequencing of this T cell receptor beta chain was carried out in a study of spatial heterogeneity in lung cancer. TCRdb ran MiXCR on the 5' RACE reads and lists one entry per CDR3 protein. The sample carries roughly 25,000 distinct CDR3 sequences, approximately 6.6% recorded once. As for time point: sample taken at primary tumor resection. The study sequenced unsorted whole RNA from tumor, nontumor lung or frozen PBMC. The donors comprised around 76 untreated early-stage non-small cell lung cancer patients. This clonotype was recorded many times. This CDR3 spans 17 amino acids. Germline assignment: CDR1 MNHNY and CDR2 SVGAGI (reference sequence). J lost 5 bases, V lost 2 bases, and 13 bases had no gene match.

This rearrangement joins TRBV6-6 to TRBJ2-5; 8 bases are a match to TRBD2. The sample in question was PBMCs, obtained at surgery. The receptor's source is a male donor with early-stage non-small cell lung cancer. CDR3 sequence reads: CASSYVRGAGGLETQYF. The CDR3 coding sequence is TGTGCCAGCAGTTACGTCAGAGGGGCGGGAGGCTTGGAGACCCAGTACTTC.